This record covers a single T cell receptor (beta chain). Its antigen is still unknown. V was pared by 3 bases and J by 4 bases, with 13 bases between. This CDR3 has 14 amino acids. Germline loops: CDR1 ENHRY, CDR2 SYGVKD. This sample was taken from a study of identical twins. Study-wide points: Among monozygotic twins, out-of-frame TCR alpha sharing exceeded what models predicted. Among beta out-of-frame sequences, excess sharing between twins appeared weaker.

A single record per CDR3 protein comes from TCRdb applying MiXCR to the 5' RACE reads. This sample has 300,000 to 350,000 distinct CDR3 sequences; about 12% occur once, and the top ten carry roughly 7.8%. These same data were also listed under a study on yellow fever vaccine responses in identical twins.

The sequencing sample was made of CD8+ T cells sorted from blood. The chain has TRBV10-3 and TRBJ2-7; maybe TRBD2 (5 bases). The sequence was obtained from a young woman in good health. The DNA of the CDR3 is TGTGCCATCAGTGACAGCGGCGTGGGATACGAGCAGTACTTC. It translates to CAISDSGVGYEQYF.